The clone carrying this T cell receptor delta chain has a handful of counts. At one end the junction does not follow the germline gene, possibly because of a read error. Per the germline V gene, CDR1 is GEAIGNYY and CDR2 is EKD. The CDR3 contains 19 residues. This sample stems from a study of gamma-delta chains in newborns, infants, children. Turning to the study itself: Microbial exposure reportedly drives polyclonal innate γδ T cell expansion after birth.

TCRdb re-called the reads using CATT. The sample lists fewer than 15,000 delta-chain clones, 7.3% occurring once. This chain uses TRDV2 with TRDJ3, with D possibly matching TRDD2 (6 bases). Sequenced: blood. This TCR derives from a child who was a newborn, infant or young child, either healthy, febrile or measles-vaccinated (not recorded which). The CDR3 DNA reads TGTGCCTGTGACACCTGGGGTCCTACCCGCTCCTGGGACGCCCGACAGATGTTTTTC. This sequence encodes CACDTWGPTRSWDARQMFF.